The 19 T cell receptor beta chains below were found in one sample sequenced in a study of blood T cell repertoires in COVID-19. Sequencing was performed with immunoSEQ multiplex PCR; in TCRdb, only in-frame clones are kept and a portion is missing. The sample has fewer than 500,000 clones; 80% to 90% are singletons. The specimen sequenced was PBMCs or T cells enriched from blood (not recorded which). The origin of the receptors is a man in his thirties or forties who had recovered from COVID-19.

The CDR3 here is CATSDPATGVYGYTF. The DNA of the CDR3 is TGTGCCACCAGTGACCCCGCGACAGGGGTCTATGGCTACACCTTC. J is TRBJ1-2 and V is TRBV24-1; 8 bases map to TRBD1. The CDR3 runs 15 residues. The ends lost 4 bases at V and 4 bases at J; junction bases unmatched: 7. Germline values: CDR1 KGHDR, CDR2 SFDVKD.

About this clone itself: Other DNA sequences in the same sample also yield this CDR3. The chain employs TRBV5-1 and TRBJ2-5; 7 bases match TRBD1. Germline V CDR1 and CDR2: SGHRS, YFSETQ. The CDR3 runs to 14 residues. The junction had 2 bases not matched to a gene; V was cut back by 1 base and J by 2 bases. CDR3 sequence (DNA): TGCGCCAGCAGCTTGAGGACAGGTCAAGAGACCCAGTACTTC. It specifies CASSLRTGQETQYF.

This clone has just one count. The chain uses TRBV4-1 and TRBJ1-2; TRBD1 is a possible D gene (5 bases). The germline V gene encodes CDR1 MGHRA and CDR2 YSYEKL. V lost 0 bases and J 4 bases, leaving 15 bases between the germline ends. The CDR3 is 16 amino acids. CDR3 sequence reads: CASSQDWGRVSYGYTF. For the CDR3, the DNA is TGCGCCAGCAGCCAAGATTGGGGCAGGGTTAGCTATGGCTACACCTTC.

J is TRBJ1-2 and V is TRBV5-6; 7 positions agree with TRBD1. Germline V gene lookup returns CDR1 SGHDT and CDR2 YYEEEE. This CDR3 is built from 12 residues. The J segment lost 8 bases and the V segment lost 4 bases, leaving 5 bases of the junction unmatched. The CDR3 nucleotides are TGTGCCAGCAGCAGAACAGGGGCCGGCTACACCTTC. Its translation is CASSRTGAGYTF.

The chain couples TRBV7-8 to TRBJ2-1, with 7 positions matching TRBD1. The CDR3 has 13 residues. J was trimmed by 8 bases and V by 5 bases; bases with no gene match: 6. Germline-derived CDR1 and CDR2 are SGHVS and FQNEAQ. The CDR3 is CASSSQTGYEQFF. Written as DNA, the CDR3 is TGTGCCAGCAGCAGCCAGACAGGGTATGAGCAGTTCTTC.

This chain links TRBV27 with TRBJ2-7, with D tentatively TRBD1 (5 bases). This CDR3 spans 15 amino acids. Trimming took 2 bases from V and 0 from J, leaving 11 bases between them. Germline CDR1 is MNHEY and CDR2 is SMNVEV (reference sequence). The CDR3 DNA sequence: TGTGCCAGCAGTTTAGACAGTTCAAGCTCCTACGAGCAGTACTTC. This translates into CASSLDSSSSYEQYF.

The V call is TRBV27, the J call TRBJ1-1; unclear D gene. Germline V gives CDR1 MNHEY, CDR2 SMNVEV (reference sequence). V was pared by 6 bases and J by 0 bases, with 5 bases between. CDR3 length: 12 residues. The CDR3 sequence is CASRSVNTEAFF. The CDR3 coding sequence is TGTGCCAGCAGGTCGGTGAACACTGAAGCTTTCTTT.

This chain connects TRBV12-3 or TRBV12-4 to TRBJ2-1; the D gene is possibly TRBD2 (6 bases). V was pared by 5 bases and J by 6 bases, with 11 bases between. The CDR3 has 13 residues. In DNA form, the CDR3 reads TGTGCCAGCAGTCCCCGGGAGTCCAATGAGCAGTTCTTC. Translation: CASSPRESNEQFF.

The chain recombines TRBV27 with TRBJ1-6, with D hard to call. The CDR3 consists of 15 residues. Germline CDR1 reads MNHEY; CDR2 reads SMNVEV (reference sequence). V was cut by 2 bases and J by 9 bases, with 14 bases left in between. This chain's CDR3 is CASSLNRRWSSPLHF. CDR3 DNA sequence: TGTGCCAGCAGTTTAAATCGGCGGTGGTCTTCACCCCTCCACTTT.

This chain links TRBV13 with TRBJ2-1, with TRBD2 matching 12 bases. CDR1 is PRHDT, CDR2 FYEKMQ, per germline (reference sequence). The CDR3 has 13 residues. After removal of 3 bases from V and 9 bases from J, the junction contained 0 bases not matched to a gene. Written as DNA, the CDR3 is TGTGCCAGCAGCTTGACTAGCGGGAGTGAGCAGTTCTTC. Translated: CASSLTSGSEQFF. Looking up the rest from reference TRBV13 and TRBJ2-1 gives the full variable domain: AAGVIQSPRHLIKEKRETATLKCYPIPRHDTVYWYQQGPGQDPQFLISFYEKMQSDKGSIPDRFSAQQFSDYHSELNMSSLELGDSALYFCASSLTSGSEQFFGPGTRLTVL.

This clone occurred a few times. The V and J genes are TRBV28 and TRBJ1-5, with a weak D call TRBD1 (6 bases). V was shortened by 2 bases and J by 2 bases, with 19 bases between the two germline ends. Looked up from germline, CDR1 is MDHEN and CDR2 is SYDVKM. This CDR3 has 18 amino acids. As DNA, the CDR3 is TGTGCCAGCAGTTTAAGGGCCAGGGGCGCGTTTGGCAATCAGCCCCAGCATTTT. This encodes CASSLRARGAFGNQPQHF. The whole variable domain, remainder taken from reference TRBV28 and TRBJ1-5, is DVKVTQSSRYLVKRTGEKVFLECVQDMDHENMFWYRQDPGLGLRLIYFSYDVKMKEKGDIPEGYSVSREKKERFSLILESASTNQTSMYLCASSLRARGAFGNQPQHFGDGTRLSIL.

The rearrangement links TRBV7-3 to TRBJ2-1; D is perhaps TRBD1 (5 bases). V was clipped by 0 bases and J by 1 base, with 7 bases between them. This CDR3 contains 15 residues. The V gene's germline CDR1 is SGHTA and CDR2 FQGTGA. This CDR3 is CASSLTGESYNEQFF. The CDR3 DNA is TGTGCCAGCAGCTTAACAGGGGAATCCTACAATGAGCAGTTCTTC.

The J gene is TRBJ1-5, the V gene TRBV18; a possible D gene is TRBD1 (5 bases). Germline lookup yields CDR1 KGHSH and CDR2 LQKENI. V was shortened by 5 bases and J by 3 bases, with 14 bases between the two germline ends. CDR3 length: 15 amino acids. CDR3 nucleotides: TGTGCCAGCTCAAATTCAGGAGGGGTCAATCAGCCCCAGCATTTT. Its protein product is CASSNSGGVNQPQHF. Filled out from reference TRBV18 and TRBJ1-5, the complete variable domain reads NAGVMQNPRHLVRRRGQEARLRCSPMKGHSHVYWYRQLPEEGLKFMVYLQKENIIDESGMPKERFSAEFPKEGPSILRIQQVVRGDSAAYFCASSNSGGVNQPQHFGDGTRLSIL.

This clone was detected only once. The CDR3 here is CASSFYRGSPLHF. Here the CDR3 DNA reads TGTGCCAGCAGCTTTTACAGGGGGTCACCCCTCCACTTT. The chain couples TRBV11-2 to TRBJ1-6; 8 nucleotides agree with TRBD1. With 3 bases clipped from V and 10 bases from J, the junction kept 2 bases outside the gene matches. CDR1 and CDR2 from the germline V gene are SGHAT and FQNNGV. The CDR3 sequence is 13 residues long.

As for this clone: An end of the junction does not agree with germline; a read error may underlie this. The chain employs TRBV7-9 and TRBJ2-3; 9 bases match TRBD1. CDR3 length equals 15 residues. CDR1 is SEHNR, CDR2 FQNEAQ, per germline (reference sequence). CDR3 nucleotide sequence: TGTGCCAGCACCTTAGCGACAGGGGGAATAGATACGCAGTATTTT. It is translated as CASTLATGGIDTQYF.

The chain uses TRBV7-8 and TRBJ2-1; 9 bases match TRBD2. Trimming at V came to 1 base and at J to 6 bases, leaving 16 bases not matched to a gene. CDR3 length equals 19 residues. Germline CDR1 is SGHVS and CDR2 is FQNEAQ. DNA of the CDR3: TGTGCCAGCAGCTTAGTTGAATCGGGATTAGCGGGAGTTCTCAATGAGCAGTTCTTC. It yields the protein CASSLVESGLAGVLNEQFF.

The chain links TRBV2 to TRBJ2-7; no clear D gene. The CDR3 covers 13 residues. Germline V CDR1 and CDR2: SNHLY, FYNNEI. V gave up 4 bases and J gave up 7 bases, with 14 bases separating them. CDR3 DNA: TGTGCCAGCAGTGTGCGGTACCCTACGGAGCAGTACTTC. Its translation: CASSVRYPTEQYF. The complete variable domain, with remaining parts taken from reference TRBV2 and TRBJ2-7, reads EPEVTQTPSHQVTQMGQEVILRCVPISNHLYFYWYRQILGQKVEFLVSFYNNEISEKSEIFDDQFSVERPDGSNFTLKIRSTKLEDSAMYFCASSVRYPTEQYFGPGTRLTVT.

The J gene is TRBJ2-5, the V gene TRBV10-3, with D maybe TRBD2 (5 bases). The ends were cut back, 4 bases at V and 4 bases at J, with 7 bases in the middle. The CDR3 is 12 residues long. Germline CDR1 and CDR2: ENHRY and SYGVKD. CDR3: CAISGAGETQYF. The CDR3 DNA reads as TGTGCCATCAGTGGGGCGGGAGAGACCCAGTACTTC.

This chain links TRBV6-5 with TRBJ2-1; D is unresolved. Germline V CDR1 and CDR2: MNHEY, SVGAGI. This CDR3 has 16 residues. V was pared by 0 bases and J by 0 bases, with 9 bases between. CDR3 DNA: TGTGCCAGCAGTTACTCATTACAGCTCTCCTACAATGAGCAGTTCTTC. Encoded protein: CASSYSLQLSYNEQFF.